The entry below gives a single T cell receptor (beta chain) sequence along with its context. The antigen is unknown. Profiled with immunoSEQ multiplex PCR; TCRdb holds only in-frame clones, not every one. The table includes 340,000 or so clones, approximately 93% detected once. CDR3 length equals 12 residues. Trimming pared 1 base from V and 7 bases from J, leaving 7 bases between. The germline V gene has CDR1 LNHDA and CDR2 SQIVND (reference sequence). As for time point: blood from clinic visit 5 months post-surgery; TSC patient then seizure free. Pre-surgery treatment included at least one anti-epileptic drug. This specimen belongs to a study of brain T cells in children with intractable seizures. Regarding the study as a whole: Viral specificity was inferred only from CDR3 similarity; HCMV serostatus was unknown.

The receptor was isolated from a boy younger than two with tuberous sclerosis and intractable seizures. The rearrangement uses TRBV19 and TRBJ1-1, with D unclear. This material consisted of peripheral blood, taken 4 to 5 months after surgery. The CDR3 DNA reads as TGTGCCAGTAGTATAGTAGGCGGTGAAGCTTTCTTT. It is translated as CASSIVGGEAFF.